What follows is one TCR beta chain and its context. This record belongs to a study of blood T cell repertoires in COVID-19. The overall study: Collection of acute and convalescent COVID-19 samples took place in the United States, Italy and Spain. PBMCs, B-cell-depleted T cells, or T cells were the source of the cDNA or gDNA that made up the material.

In the original analysis: Researchers report that nucleated cell counts were estimated from reference gene primer amplification. Assay: immunoSEQ multiplex PCR; the TCRdb copy retains only in-frame clones and omits some. V, J and clone size reflect that table, while D and trimming were determined from the DNA. This table holds about 220,000 clones, over 75% found once. Germline V gives CDR1 MNHEY, CDR2 SMNVEV (reference sequence). Trimming removed 6 bases at V and 9 bases at J, with 15 bases between. There are 13 residues in the CDR3. Those enrolled in Seattle joined during active infection and were followed longitudinally afterward.

This receptor was taken from a woman in her 70s with COVID-19, enrolled during active disease. The chain recombines TRBV27 with TRBJ2-4; TRBD2 might be the D (6 bases). Sequences were obtained from peripheral blood. CDR3 in amino acids: CASRRDPNSIQYF. The CDR3 DNA follows: TGTGCCAGCAGGCGGGACCCTAACAGCATTCAGTACTTC.